These T cell receptor beta chains were read from a single sample in a study of T cells in Graves' hyperthyroidism and ophthalmopathy. TCRdb reprocessed the multiplex PCR reads with MiXCR, giving one entry per CDR3 protein. The sample includes 300,000 to 450,000 distinct CDR3 sequences, 20% to 30% seen only once; the top ten take 73%. The specimen was blood. The source is a man in his forties or fifties with Graves' hyperthyroidism. The conserved cysteine and the conserved F or W are not part of the CDR3 here. The order of the fields is V gene, D gene, J gene, clone size, CDR3 protein. The D gene is left open where the match is weak. Clone size is not always given. Where it is, it says once, few, many or a class for expanded clones.

TRBV3-1	TRBD2	TRBJ2-4	.	ASSDRMRDYKNIQY
TRBV28	TRBD1	TRBJ1-1	.	ASVLSDRMLAGTEAF
TRBV5-1	.	TRBJ1-1	.	ASSLEGSQNTEAF
TRBV7-7	TRBD2	TRBJ2-1	few	ASSSGTSFSNEQF
TRBV5-1	.	TRBJ2-5	few	ASNFGGQETQY
TRBV5-4	TRBD1	TRBJ2-3	few	ASSSNLGQGGDTQY
TRBV19	TRBD2	TRBJ2-7	few	ASSEGLAGADGEY
TRBV30	.	TRBJ2-5	.	AWSVPRWQETQY
TRBV3-1	TRBD2	TRBJ2-1	few	ASSVSGRAANEQF
TRBV7-2	TRBD2	TRBJ2-7	.	AGDRLAGYEQY
TRBV6-1	.	TRBJ1-5	.	ASKEGHYSNQPQH
TRBV7-3	.	TRBJ1-1	.	ASSSRVVGTEAF
TRBV5-1	TRBD2	TRBJ2-3	few	ASSLGLAGADTQY
TRBV28	TRBD2	TRBJ2-5	.	ASSWGLAGEGTY
TRBV11-1	.	TRBJ2-2	few	ASSDDGRNPTGELF
TRBV20-1	TRBD2	TRBJ2-4	few	SARAPPLAGGSKNIQY
TRBV3-1	TRBD1	TRBJ1-2	few	ASNYWGQDHNYGYT
TRBV13	TRBD1	TRBJ2-1	.	ASSPGQVYNEQF
TRBV14	.	TRBJ2-7	.	ASSQVRGQDHYEQY
TRBV7-3	.	TRBJ2-1	.	ASSPSGTRPGNEQF
TRBV20-1	.	TRBJ1-5	few	SASQGIDQPQH
TRBV20-1	.	TRBJ2-7	.	SARGAGKVGSYEQY